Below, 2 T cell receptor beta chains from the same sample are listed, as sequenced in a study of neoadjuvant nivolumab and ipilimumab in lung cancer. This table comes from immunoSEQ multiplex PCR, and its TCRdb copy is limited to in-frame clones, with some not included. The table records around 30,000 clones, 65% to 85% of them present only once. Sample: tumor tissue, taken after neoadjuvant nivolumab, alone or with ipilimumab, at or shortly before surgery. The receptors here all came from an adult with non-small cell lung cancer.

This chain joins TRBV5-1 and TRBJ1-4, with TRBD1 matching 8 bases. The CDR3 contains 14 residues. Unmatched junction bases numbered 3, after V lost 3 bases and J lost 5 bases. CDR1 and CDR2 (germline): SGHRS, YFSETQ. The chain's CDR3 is CASSSDRGNEKLFF. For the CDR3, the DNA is TGCGCCAGCAGCTCAGACAGGGGAAATGAAAAACTGTTTTTT.

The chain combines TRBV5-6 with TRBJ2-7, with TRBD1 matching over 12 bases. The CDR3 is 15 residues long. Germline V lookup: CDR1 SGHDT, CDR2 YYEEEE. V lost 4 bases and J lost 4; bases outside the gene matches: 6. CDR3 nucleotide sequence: TGTGCCAGCAGCGCCCGGGACAGGGGGCAATACGAGCAGTACTTC. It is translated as CASSARDRGQYEQYF. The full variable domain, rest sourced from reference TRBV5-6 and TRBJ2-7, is DAGVTQSPTHLIKTRGQQVTLRCSPKSGHDTVSWYQQALGQGPQFIFQYYEEEERQRGNFPDRFSGHQFPNYSSELNVNALLLGDSALYLCASSARDRGQYEQYFGPGTRLTVT.